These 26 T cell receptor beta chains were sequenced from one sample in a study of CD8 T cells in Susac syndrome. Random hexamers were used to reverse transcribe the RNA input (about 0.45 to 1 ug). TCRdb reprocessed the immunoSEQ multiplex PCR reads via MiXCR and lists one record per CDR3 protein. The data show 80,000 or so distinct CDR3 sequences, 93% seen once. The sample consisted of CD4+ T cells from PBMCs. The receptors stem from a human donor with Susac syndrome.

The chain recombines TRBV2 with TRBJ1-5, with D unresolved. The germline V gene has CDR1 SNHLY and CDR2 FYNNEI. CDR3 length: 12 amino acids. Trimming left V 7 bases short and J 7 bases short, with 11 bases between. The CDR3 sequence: CASTSLGQPQHF. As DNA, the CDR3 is TGTGCCAGCACGAGTCTTGGGCAGCCCCAGCATTTT. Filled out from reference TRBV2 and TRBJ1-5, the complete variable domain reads EPEVTQTPSHQVTQMGQEVILRCVPISNHLYFYWYRQILGQKVEFLVSFYNNEISEKSEIFDDQFSVERPDGSNFTLKIRSTKLEDSAMYFCASTSLGQPQHFGDGTRLSIL.

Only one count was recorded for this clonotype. CDR3 amino acids: CASSYSQVGTGAYEQYF. CDR3 nucleotides: TGTGCCAGCAGTTACTCCCAGGTCGGGACAGGGGCGTACGAGCAGTACTTC. This rearrangement joins TRBV6-5 to TRBJ2-7; 10 bases match TRBD1. V lost 0 bases and J lost 4; bases outside the gene matches: 9. CDR1 and CDR2 from the germline V gene are MNHEY and SVGAGI. This CDR3 spans 17 amino acids.

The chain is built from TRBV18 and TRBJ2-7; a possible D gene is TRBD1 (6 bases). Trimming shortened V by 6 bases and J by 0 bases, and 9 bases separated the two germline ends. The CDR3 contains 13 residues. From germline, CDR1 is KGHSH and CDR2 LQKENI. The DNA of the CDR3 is TGTGCCAGCTCCCAGGGGATCTCCTACGAGCAGTACTTC. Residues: CASSQGISYEQYF.

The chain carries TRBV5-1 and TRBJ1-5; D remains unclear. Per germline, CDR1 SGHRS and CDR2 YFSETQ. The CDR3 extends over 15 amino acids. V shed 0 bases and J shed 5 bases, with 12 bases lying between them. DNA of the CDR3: TGCGCCAGCAGCTTGGACGGCCCCACGGATCAGCCCCAGCATTTT. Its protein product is CASSLDGPTDQPQHF.

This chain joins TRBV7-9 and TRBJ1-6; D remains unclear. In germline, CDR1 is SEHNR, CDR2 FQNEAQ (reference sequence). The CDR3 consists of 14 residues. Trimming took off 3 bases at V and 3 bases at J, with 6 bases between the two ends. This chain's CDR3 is CASSFSVYNSPLHF. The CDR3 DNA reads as TGTGCCAGCAGCTTTAGTGTCTATAATTCACCCCTCCACTTT.

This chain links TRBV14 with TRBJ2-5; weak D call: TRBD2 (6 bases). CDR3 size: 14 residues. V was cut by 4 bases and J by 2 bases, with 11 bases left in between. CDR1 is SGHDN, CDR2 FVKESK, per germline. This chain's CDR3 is CASSRDFSQETQYF. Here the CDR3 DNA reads TGTGCCAGCAGCCGGGACTTCTCGCAAGAGACCCAGTACTTC.

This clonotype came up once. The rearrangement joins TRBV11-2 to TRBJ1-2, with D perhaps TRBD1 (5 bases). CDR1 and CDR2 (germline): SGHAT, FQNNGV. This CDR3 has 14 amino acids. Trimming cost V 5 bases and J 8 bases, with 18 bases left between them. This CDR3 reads CASSAGTAPWGYTF. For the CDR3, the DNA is TGTGCCAGCAGCGCCGGGACTGCCCCATGGGGCTACACCTTC. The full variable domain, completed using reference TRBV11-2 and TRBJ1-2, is EAGVAQSPRYKIIEKRQSVAFWCNPISGHATLYWYQQILGQGPKLLIQFQNNGVVDDSQLPKDRFSAERLKGVDSTLKIQPAKLEDSAVYLCASSAGTAPWGYTFGSGTRLTVV.

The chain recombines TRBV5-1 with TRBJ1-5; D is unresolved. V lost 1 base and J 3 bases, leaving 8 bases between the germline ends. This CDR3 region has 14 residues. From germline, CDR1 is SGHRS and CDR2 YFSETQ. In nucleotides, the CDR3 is TGCGCCAGCAGCTTGACCGGGTCCAATCAGCCCCAGCATTTT. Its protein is CASSLTGSNQPQHF.

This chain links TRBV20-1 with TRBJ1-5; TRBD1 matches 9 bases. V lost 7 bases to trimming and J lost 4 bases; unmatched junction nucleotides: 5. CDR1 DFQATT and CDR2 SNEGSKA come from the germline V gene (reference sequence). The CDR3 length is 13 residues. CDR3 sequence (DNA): TGCAGTGGGGGACAGGGAGGGAATCAGCCCCAGCATTTT. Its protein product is CSGGQGGNQPQHF.

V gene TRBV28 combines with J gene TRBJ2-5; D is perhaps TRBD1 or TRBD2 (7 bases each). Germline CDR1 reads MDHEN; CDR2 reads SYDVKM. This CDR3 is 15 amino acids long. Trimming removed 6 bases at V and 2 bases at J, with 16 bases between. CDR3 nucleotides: TGTGCCAGCAGCGGGGGGACAGTGGCACAAGAGACCCAGTACTTC. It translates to CASSGGTVAQETQYF.

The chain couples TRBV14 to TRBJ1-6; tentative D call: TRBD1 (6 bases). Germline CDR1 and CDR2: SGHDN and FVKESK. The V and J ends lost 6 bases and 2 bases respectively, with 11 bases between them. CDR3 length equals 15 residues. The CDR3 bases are TGTGCCAGCAGTCTGGGGGGCGCCTATAATTCACCCCTCCACTTT. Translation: CASSLGGAYNSPLHF.

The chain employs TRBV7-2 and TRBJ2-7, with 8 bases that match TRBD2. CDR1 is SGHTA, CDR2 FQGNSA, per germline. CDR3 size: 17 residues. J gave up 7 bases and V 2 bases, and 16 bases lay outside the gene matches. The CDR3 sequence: CASSLIGYGSGVGEQYF. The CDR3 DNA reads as TGTGCCAGCAGCTTAATTGGGTATGGTAGCGGGGTTGGGGAGCAGTACTTC.

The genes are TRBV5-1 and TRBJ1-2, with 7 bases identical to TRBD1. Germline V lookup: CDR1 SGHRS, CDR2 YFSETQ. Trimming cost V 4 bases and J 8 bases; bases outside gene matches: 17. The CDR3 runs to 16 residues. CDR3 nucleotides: TGCGCCAGCAGCCGAGTGCCCGGGACAGCCCAAGCGGGCTACACCTTC. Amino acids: CASSRVPGTAQAGYTF.

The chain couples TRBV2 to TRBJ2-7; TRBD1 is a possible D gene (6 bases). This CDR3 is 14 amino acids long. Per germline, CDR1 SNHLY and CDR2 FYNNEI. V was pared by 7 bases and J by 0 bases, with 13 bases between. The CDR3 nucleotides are TGTGCCAGCAAGCCCAGGGGCCTCTCCTACGAGCAGTACTTC. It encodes CASKPRGLSYEQYF.

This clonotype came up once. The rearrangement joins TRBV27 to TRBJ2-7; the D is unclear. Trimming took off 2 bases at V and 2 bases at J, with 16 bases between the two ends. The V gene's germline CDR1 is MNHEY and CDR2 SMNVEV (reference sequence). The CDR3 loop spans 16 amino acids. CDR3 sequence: CASSLAWTRAPYEQYF. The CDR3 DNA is TGTGCCAGCAGTTTAGCCTGGACGAGAGCCCCCTACGAGCAGTACTTC.

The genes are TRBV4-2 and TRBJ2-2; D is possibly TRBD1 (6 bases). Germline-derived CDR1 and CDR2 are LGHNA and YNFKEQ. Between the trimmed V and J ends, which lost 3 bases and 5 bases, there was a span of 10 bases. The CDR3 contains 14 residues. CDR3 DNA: TGTGCCAGCAGCCATGAAGGGGGAACCGGGGAGCTGTTTTTT. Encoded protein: CASSHEGGTGELFF.

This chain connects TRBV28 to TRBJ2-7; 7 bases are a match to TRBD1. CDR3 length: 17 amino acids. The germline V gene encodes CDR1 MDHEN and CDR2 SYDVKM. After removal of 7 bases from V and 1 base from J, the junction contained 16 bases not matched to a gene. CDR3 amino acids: CASIPPGQKIISYEQYF. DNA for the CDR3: TGTGCCAGCATCCCCCCGGGACAGAAGATTATTTCCTACGAGCAGTACTTC.

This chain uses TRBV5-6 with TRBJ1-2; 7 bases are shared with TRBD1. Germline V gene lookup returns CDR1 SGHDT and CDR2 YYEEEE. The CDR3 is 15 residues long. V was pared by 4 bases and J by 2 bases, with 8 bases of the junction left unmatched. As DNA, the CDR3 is TGTGCCAGCAGCGAAGGACAGGTCATCAACTATGGCTACACCTTC. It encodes CASSEGQVINYGYTF.

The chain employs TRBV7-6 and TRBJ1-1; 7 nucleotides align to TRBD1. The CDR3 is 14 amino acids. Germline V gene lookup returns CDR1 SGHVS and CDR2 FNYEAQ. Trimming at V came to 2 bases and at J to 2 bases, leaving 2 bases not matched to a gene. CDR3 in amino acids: CASSLNRGNTEAFF. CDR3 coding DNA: TGTGCCAGCAGCTTAAACAGGGGAAACACTGAAGCTTTCTTT.

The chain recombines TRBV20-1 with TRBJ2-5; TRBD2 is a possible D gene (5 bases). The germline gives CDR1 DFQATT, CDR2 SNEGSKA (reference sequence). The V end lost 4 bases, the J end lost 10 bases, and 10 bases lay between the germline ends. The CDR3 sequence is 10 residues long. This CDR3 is CSAIYGGQYF. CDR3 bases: TGCAGTGCTATCTATGGAGGCCAGTACTTC.

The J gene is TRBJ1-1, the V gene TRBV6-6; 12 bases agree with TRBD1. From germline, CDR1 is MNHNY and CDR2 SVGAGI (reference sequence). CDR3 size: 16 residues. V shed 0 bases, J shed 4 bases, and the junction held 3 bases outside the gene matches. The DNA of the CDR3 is TGTGCCAGCAGTTACTCGGGACAGGGGGCTGCCACTGAAGCTTTCTTT. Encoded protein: CASSYSGQGAATEAFF.

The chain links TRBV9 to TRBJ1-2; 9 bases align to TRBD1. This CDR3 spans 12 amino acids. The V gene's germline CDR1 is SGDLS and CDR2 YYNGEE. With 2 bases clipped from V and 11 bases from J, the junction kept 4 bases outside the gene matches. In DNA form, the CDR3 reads TGTGCCAGCAGCGTTACAGGGGGCGCGTACACCTTC. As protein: CASSVTGGAYTF. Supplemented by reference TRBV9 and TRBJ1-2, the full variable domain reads DSGVTQTPKHLITATGQRVTLRCSPRSGDLSVYWYQQSLDQGLQFLIQYYNGEERAKGNILERFSAQQFPDLHSELNLSSLELGDSALYFCASSVTGGAYTFGSGTRLTVV.

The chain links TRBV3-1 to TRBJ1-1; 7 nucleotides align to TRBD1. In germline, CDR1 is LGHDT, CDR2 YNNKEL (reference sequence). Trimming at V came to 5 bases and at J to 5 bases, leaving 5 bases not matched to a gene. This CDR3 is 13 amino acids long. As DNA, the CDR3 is TGTGCCAGCAGCTCGGTCAGGGGGACTGAAGCTTTCTTT. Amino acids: CASSSVRGTEAFF.

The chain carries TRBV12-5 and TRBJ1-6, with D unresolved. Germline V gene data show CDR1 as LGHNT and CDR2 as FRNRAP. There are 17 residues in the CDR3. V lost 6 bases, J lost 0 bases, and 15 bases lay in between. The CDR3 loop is CASGVRASSSYNSPLHF. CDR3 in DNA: TGTGCTAGTGGGGTTCGAGCGTCGAGCTCCTATAATTCACCCCTCCACTTT. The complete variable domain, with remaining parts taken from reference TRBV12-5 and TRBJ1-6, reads DARVTQTPRHKVTEMGQEVTMRCQPILGHNTVFWYRQTMMQGLELLAYFRNRAPLDDSGMPKDRFSAEMPDATLATLKIQPSEPRDSAVYFCASGVRASSSYNSPLHFGNGTRLTVT.

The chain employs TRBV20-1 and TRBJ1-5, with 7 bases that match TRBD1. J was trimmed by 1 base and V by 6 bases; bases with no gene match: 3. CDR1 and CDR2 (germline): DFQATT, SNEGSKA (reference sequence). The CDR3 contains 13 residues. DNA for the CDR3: TGCAGTGCAAAACAGGGGAGCAATCAGCCCCAGCATTTT. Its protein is CSAKQGSNQPQHF.

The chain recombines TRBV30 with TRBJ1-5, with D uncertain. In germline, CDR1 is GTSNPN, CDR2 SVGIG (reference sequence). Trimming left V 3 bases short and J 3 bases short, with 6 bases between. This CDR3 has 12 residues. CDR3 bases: TGTGCCTGGAGCGCAGACAATCAGCCCCAGCATTTT. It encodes CAWSADNQPQHF.